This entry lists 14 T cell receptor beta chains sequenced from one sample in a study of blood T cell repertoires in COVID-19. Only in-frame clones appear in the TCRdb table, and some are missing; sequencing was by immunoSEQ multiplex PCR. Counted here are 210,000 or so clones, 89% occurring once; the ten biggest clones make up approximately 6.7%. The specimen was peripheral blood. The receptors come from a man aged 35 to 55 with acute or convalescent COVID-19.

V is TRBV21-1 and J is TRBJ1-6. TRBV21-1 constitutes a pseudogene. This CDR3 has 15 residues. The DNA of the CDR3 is TGTGCCAGCAGCAAAGGGGGGGAAAATAATTCACCCCTCCACTTT. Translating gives CASSKGGENNSPLHF.

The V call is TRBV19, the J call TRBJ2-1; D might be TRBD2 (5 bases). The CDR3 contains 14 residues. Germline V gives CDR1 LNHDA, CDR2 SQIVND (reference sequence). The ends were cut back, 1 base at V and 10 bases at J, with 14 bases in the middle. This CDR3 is CASSIGPGIGEQFF. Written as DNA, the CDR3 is TGTGCCAGTAGTATAGGGCCGGGGATCGGAGAGCAGTTCTTC. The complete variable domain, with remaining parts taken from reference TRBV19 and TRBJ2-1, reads DGGITQSPKYLFRKEGQNVTLSCEQNLNHDAMYWYRQDPGQGLRLIYYSQIVNDFQKGDIAEGYSVSREKKESFPLTVTSAQKNPTAFYLCASSIGPGIGEQFFGPGTRLTVL.

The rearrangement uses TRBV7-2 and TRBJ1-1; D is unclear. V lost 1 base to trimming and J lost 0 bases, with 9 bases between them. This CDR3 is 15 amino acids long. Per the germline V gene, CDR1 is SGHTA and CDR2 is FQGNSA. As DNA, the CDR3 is TGTGCCAGCAGCTTAGTTGGTCAGATGAACACTGAAGCTTTCTTT. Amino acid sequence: CASSLVGQMNTEAFF.

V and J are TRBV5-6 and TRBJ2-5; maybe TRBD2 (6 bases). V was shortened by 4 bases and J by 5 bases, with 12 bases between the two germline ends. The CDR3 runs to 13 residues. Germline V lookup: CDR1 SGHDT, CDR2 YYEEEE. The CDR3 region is CASSRVGGETQYF. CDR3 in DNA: TGTGCCAGCAGCAGGGTAGGAGGGGAGACCCAGTACTTC.

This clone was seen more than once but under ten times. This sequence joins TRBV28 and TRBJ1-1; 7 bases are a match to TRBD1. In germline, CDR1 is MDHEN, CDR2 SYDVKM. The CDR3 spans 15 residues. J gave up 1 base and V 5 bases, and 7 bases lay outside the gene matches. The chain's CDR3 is CASSARRTGNTEAFF. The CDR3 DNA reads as TGTGCCAGCAGTGCTAGGAGGACAGGGAACACTGAAGCTTTCTTT.

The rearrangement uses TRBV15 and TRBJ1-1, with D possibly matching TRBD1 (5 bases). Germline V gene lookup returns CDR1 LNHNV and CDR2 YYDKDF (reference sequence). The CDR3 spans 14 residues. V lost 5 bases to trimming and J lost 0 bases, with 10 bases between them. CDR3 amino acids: CATSGRQLNTEAFF. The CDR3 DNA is TGTGCCACCAGCGGTAGACAGCTGAACACTGAAGCTTTCTTT.

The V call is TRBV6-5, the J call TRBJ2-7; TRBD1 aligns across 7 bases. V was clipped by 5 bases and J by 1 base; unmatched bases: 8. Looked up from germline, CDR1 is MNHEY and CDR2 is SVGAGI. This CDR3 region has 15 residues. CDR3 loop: CASSTTPGQSYEQYF. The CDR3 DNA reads TGTGCCAGCAGTACTACCCCGGGACAGTCCTACGAGCAGTACTTC.

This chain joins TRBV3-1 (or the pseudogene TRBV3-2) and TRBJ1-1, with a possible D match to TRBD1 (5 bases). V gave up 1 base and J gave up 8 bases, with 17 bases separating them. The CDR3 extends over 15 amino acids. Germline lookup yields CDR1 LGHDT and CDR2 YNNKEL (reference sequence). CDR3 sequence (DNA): TGTGCCAGCAGCCAAGTAAACCCCGGGAGGGGAGAAGCTTTCTTT. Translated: CASSQVNPGRGEAFF.

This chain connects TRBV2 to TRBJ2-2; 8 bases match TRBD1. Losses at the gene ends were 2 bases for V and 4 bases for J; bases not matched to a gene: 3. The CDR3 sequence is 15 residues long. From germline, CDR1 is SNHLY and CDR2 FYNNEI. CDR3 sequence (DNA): TGTGCCAGCAGTGAACGGGACAGGAGCACCGGGGAGCTGTTTTTT. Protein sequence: CASSERDRSTGELFF.

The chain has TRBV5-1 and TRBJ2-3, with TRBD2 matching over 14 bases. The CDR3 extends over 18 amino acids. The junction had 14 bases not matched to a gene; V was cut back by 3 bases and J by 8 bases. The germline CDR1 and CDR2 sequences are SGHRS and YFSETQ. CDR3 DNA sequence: TGCGCCAGCAGCTCCAGTCCCGGGACTAGCGGGGGCCCGGGTACGCAGTATTTT. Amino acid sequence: CASSSSPGTSGGPGTQYF.

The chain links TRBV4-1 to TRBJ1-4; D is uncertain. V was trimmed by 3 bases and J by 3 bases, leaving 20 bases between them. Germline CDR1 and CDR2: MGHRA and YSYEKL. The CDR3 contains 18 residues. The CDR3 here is CASSQVLAGRLPNEKLFF. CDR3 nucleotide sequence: TGCGCCAGCAGCCAGGTTCTCGCGGGTCGGCTTCCTAATGAAAAACTGTTTTTT.

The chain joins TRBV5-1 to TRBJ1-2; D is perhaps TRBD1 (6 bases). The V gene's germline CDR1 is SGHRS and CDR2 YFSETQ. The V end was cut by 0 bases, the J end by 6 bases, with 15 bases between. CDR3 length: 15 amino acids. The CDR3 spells CASSLARLGADGYTF. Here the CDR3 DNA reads TGCGCCAGCAGCTTGGCCAGGTTGGGGGCGGATGGCTACACCTTC.

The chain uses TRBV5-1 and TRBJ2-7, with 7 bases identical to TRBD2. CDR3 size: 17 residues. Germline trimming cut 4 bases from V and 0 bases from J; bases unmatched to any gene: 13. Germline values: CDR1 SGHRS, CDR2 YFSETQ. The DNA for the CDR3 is TGCGCCAGCAGCCCGGGTTCTTTAGCGGGTTCCTCCTACGAGCAGTACTTC. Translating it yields CASSPGSLAGSSYEQYF.

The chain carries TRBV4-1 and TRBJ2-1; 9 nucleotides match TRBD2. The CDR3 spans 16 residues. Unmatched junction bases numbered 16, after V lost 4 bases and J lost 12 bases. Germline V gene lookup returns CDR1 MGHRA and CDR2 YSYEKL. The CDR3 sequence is CASSPPLAGGLSWQFF. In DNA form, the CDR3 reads TGCGCCAGCAGCCCCCCCCTGGCGGGGGGGCTCAGTTGGCAGTTCTTC.